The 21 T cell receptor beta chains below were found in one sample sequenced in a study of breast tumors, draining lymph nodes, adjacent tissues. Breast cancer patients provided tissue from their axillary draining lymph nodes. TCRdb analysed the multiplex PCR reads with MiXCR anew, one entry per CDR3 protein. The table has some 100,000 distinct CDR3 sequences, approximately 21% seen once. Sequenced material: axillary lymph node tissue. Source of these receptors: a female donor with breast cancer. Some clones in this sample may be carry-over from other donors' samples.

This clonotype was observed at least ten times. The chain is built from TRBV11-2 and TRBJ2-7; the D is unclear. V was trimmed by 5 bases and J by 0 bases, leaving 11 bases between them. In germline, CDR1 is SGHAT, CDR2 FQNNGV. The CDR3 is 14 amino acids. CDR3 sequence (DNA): TGTGCCAGCAGCCCCAGCTGGAGCTCCTACGAGCAGTACTTC. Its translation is CASSPSWSSYEQYF.

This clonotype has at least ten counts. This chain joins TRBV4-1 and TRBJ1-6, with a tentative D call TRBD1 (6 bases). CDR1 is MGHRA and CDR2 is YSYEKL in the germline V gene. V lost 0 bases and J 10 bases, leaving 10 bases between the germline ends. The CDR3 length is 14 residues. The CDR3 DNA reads TGCGCCAGCAGCCAAGAATTCGGGGGCTCACCCCTCCACTTT. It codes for CASSQEFGGSPLHF.

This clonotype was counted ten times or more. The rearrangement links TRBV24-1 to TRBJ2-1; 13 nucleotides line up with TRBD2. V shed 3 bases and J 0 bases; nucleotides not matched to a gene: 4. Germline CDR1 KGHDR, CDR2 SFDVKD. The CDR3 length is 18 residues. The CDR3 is CATSDPGLAGSSYNEQFF. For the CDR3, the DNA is TGTGCCACCAGTGATCCGGGACTAGCGGGAAGCTCCTACAATGAGCAGTTCTTC.

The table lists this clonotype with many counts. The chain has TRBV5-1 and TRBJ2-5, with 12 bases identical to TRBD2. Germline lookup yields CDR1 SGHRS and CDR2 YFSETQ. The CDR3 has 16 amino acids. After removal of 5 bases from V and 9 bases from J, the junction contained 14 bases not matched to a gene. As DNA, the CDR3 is TGCGCCAGCAGTACAAGGACTAGCGGGATTGGGGCGGCCCAGTACTTC. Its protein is CASSTRTSGIGAAQYF. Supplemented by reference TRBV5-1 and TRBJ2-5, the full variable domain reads KAGVTQTPRYLIKTRGQQVTLSCSPISGHRSVSWYQQTPGQGLQFLFEYFSETQRNKGNFPGRFSGRQFSNSRSEMNVSTLELGDSALYLCASSTRTSGIGAAQYFGPGTRLLVL.

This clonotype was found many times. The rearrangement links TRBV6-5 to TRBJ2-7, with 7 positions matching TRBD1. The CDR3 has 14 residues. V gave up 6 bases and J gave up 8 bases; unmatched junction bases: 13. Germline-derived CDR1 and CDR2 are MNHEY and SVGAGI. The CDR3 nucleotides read TGTGCCAGCAGGGAATCCGGGACAGCCCTCAAGCAGTACTTC. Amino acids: CASRESGTALKQYF.

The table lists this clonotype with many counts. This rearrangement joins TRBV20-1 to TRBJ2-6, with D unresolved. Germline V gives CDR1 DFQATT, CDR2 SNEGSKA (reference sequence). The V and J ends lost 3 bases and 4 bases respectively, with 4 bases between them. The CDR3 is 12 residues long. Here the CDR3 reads CSASPGANVLTF. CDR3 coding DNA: TGCAGTGCTAGTCCCGGGGCCAACGTCCTGACTTTC.

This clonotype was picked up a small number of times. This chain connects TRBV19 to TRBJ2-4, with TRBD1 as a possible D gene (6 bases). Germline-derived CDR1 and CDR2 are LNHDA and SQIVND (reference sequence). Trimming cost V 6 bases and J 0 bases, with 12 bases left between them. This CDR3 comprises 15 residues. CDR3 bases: TGTGCCAGTAGCGAATCCAGGGGAGCCAAAAACATTCAGTACTTC. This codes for CASSESRGAKNIQYF.

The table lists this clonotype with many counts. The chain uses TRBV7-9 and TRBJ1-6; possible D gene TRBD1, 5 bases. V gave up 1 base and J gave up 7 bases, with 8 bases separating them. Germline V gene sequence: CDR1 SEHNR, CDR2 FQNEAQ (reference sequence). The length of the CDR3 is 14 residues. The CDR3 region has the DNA TGTGCCAGCAGCTTAGTTGGGGCCAATTCACCCCTCCACTTT. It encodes CASSLVGANSPLHF.

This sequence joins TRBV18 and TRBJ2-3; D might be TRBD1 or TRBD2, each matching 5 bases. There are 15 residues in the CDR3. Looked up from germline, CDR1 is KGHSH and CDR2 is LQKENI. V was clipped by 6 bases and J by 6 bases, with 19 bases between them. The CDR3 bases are TGTGCCAGCTCCTACACCCCAGAGGGGTCGGATACGCAGTATTTT. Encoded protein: CASSYTPEGSDTQYF. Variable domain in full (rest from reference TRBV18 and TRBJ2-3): NAGVMQNPRHLVRRRGQEARLRCSPMKGHSHVYWYRQLPEEGLKFMVYLQKENIIDESGMPKERFSAEFPKEGPSILRIQQVVRGDSAAYFCASSYTPEGSDTQYFGPGTRLTVL.

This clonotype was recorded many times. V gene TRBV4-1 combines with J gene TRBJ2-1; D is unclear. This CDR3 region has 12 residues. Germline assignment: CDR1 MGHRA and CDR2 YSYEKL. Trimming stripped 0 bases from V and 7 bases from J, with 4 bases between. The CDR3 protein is CASSQDGNEQFF. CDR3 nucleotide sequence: TGCGCCAGCAGCCAAGATGGAAATGAGCAGTTCTTC.

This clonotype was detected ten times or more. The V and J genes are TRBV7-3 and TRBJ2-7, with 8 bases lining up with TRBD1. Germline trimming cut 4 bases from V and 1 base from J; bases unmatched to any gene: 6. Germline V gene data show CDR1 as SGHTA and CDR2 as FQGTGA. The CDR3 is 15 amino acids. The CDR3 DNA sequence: TGTGCCAGCAGCTCGGGACAGGACGGTTCCTACGAGCAGTACTTC. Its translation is CASSSGQDGSYEQYF.

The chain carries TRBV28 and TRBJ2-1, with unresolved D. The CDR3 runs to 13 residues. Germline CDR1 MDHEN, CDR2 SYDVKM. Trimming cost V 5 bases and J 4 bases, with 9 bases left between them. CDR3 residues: CASSPTDYNEQFF. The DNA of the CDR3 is TGTGCCAGCAGTCCTACAGATTACAATGAGCAGTTCTTC. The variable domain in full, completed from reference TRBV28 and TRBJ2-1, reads DVKVTQSSRYLVKRTGEKVFLECVQDMDHENMFWYRQDPGLGLRLIYFSYDVKMKEKGDIPEGYSVSREKKERFSLILESASTNQTSMYLCASSPTDYNEQFFGPGTRLTVL.

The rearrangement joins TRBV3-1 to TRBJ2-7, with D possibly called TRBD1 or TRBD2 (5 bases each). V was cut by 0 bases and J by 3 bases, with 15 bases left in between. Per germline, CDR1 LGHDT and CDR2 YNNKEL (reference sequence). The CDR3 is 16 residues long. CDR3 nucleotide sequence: TGTGCCAGCAGCCAAGATTCGTCAGGGAGAGGCTACGAGCAGTACTTC. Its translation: CASSQDSSGRGYEQYF.

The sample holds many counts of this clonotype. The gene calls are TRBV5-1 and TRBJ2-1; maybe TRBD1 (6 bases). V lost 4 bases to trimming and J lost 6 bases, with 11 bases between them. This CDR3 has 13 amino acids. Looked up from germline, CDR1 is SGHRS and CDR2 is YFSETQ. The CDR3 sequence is CASSDRLFNEQFF. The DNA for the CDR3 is TGCGCCAGCAGCGACAGGTTGTTCAATGAGCAGTTCTTC. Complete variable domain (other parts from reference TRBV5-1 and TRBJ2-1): KAGVTQTPRYLIKTRGQQVTLSCSPISGHRSVSWYQQTPGQGLQFLFEYFSETQRNKGNFPGRFSGRQFSNSRSEMNVSTLELGDSALYLCASSDRLFNEQFFGPGTRLTVL.

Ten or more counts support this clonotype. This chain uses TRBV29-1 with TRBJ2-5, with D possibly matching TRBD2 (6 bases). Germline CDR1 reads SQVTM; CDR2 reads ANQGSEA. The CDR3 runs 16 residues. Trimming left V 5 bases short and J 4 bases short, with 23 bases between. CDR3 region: CSVLGGIRSGGETQYF. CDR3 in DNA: TGCAGCGTTCTGGGCGGGATCCGGTCTGGAGGAGAGACCCAGTACTTC.

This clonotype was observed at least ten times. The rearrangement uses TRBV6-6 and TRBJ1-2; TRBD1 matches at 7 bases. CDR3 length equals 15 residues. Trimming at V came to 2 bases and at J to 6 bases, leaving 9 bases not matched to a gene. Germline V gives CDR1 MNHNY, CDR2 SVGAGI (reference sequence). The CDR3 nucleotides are TGTGCCAGCAGTTACCTACAGGGGAGGACAGATGGCTACACCTTC. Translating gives CASSYLQGRTDGYTF.

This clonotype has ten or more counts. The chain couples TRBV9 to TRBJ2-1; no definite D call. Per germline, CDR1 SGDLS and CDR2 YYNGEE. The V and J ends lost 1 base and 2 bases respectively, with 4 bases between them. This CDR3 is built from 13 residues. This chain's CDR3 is CASSVHAYNEQFF. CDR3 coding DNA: TGTGCCAGCAGCGTACACGCCTACAATGAGCAGTTCTTC.

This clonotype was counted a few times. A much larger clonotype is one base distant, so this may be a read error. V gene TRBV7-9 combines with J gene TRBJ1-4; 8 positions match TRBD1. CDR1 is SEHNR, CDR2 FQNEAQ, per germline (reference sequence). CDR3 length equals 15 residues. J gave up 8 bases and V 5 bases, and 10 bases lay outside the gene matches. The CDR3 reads CASSDRSGGWEKLFF. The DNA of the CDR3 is TGTGCCAGCAGCGACCGATCAGGGGGCTGGGAAAAACTGTTTTTT.

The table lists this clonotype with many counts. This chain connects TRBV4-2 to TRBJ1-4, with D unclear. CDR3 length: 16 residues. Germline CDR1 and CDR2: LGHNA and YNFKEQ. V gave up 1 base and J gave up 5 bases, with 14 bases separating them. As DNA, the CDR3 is TGTGCCAGCAGCCAAGGGATTGTGGACGGGAATGAAAAACTGTTTTTT. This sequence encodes CASSQGIVDGNEKLFF.

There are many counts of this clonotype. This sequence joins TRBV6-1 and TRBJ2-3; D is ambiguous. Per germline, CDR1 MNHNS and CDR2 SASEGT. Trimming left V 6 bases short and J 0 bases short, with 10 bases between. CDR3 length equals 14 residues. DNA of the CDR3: TGTGCCAGCAGCTCCTTAGGGAGCACAGATACGCAGTATTTT. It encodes CASSSLGSTDTQYF.

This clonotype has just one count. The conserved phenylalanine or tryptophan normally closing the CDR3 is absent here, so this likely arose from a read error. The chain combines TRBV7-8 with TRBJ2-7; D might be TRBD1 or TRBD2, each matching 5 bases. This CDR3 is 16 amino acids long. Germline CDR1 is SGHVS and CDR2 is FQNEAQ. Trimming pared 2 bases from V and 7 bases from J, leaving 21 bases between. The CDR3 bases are TGTGCCAGCAGCTTATTAGAGGGGTCAGGGCTTTGGGAGCAGTACCTC. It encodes CASSLLEGSGLWEQYL.